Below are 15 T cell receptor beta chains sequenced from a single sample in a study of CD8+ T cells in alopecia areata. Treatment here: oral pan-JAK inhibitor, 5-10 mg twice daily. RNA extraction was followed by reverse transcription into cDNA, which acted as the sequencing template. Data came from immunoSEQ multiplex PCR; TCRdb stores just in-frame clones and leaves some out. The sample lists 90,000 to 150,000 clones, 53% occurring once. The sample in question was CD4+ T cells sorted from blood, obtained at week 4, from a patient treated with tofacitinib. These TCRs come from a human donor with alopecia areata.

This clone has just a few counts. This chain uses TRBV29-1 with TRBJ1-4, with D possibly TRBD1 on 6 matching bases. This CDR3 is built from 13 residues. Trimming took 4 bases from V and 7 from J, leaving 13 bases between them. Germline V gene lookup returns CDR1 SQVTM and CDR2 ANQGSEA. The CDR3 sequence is CSVGGGGGEKLFF. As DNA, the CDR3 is TGCAGCGTTGGAGGAGGGGGAGGTGAAAAACTGTTTTTT.

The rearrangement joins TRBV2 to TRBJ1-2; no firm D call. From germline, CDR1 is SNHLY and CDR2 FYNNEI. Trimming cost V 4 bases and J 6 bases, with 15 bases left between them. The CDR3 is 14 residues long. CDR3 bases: TGTGCCAGCAGTGCACGAGGAATTTCCGATGGCTACACCTTC. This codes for CASSARGISDGYTF. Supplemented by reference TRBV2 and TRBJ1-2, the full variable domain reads EPEVTQTPSHQVTQMGQEVILRCVPISNHLYFYWYRQILGQKVEFLVSFYNNEISEKSEIFDDQFSVERPDGSNFTLKIRSTKLEDSAMYFCASSARGISDGYTFGSGTRLTVV.

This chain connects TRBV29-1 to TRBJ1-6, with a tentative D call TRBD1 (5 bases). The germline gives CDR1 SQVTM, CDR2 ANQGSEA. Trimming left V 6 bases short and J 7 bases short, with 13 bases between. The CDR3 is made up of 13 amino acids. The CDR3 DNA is TGCAGCGTGAGATGGGACGTAAATTCACCCCTCCACTTT. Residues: CSVRWDVNSPLHF. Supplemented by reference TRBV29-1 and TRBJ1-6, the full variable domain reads SAVISQKPSRDICQRGTSLTIQCQVDSQVTMMFWYRQQPGQSLTLIATANQGSEATYESGFVIDKFPISRPNLTFSTLTVSNMSPEDSSIYLCSVRWDVNSPLHFGNGTRLTVT.

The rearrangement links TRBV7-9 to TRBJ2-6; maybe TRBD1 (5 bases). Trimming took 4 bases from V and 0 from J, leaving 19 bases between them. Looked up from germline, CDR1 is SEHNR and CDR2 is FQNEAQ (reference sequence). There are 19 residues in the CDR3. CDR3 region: CASSSFGSRVNSGANVLTF. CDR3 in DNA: TGTGCCAGCAGCTCCTTCGGGTCCAGGGTCAACTCTGGGGCCAACGTCCTGACTTTC.

The CDR3: CASSQDLGRNYNSPLHF. Written as DNA, the CDR3 is TGTGCCAGCAGCCAAGATCTAGGGCGGAACTATAATTCACCCCTCCACTTT. The V call is TRBV4-2, the J call TRBJ1-6; D remains ambiguous. Trimming took 0 bases from V and 3 from J, leaving 12 bases between them. This CDR3 is built from 17 residues. Germline-derived CDR1 and CDR2 are LGHNA and YNFKEQ.

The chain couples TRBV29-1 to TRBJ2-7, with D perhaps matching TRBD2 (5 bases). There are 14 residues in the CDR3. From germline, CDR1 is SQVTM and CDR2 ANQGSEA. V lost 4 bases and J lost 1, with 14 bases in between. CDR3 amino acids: CSVVVPGKSYEQYF. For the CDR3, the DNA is TGCAGCGTTGTGGTCCCGGGAAAGTCCTACGAGCAGTACTTC.

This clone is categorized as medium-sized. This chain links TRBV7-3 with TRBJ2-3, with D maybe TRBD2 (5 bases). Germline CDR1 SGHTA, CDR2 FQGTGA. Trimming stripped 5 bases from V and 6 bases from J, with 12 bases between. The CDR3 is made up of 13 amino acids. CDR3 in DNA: TGTGCCAGCAGCGAGGGCCACCGGGATACGCAGTATTTT. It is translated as CASSEGHRDTQYF. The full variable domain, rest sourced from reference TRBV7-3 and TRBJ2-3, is GAGVSQTPSNKVTEKGKYVELRCDPISGHTALYWYRQSLGQGPEFLIYFQGTGAADDSGLPNDRFFAVRPEGSVSTLKIQRTERGDSAVYLCASSEGHRDTQYFGPGTRLTVL.

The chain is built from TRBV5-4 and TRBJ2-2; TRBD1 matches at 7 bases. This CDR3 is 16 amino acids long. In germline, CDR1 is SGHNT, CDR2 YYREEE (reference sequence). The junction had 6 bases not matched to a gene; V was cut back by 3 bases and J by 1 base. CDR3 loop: CASSSPGQWNTGELFF. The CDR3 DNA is TGTGCCAGCAGCTCCCCGGGACAGTGGAACACCGGGGAGCTGTTTTTT.

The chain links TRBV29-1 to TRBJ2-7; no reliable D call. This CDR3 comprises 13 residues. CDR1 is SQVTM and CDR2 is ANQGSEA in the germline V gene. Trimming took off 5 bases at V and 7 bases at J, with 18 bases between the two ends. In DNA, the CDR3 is TGCAGCGTTAAGGCGACATCCGGTTGGGAGCAGTACTTC. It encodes CSVKATSGWEQYF.

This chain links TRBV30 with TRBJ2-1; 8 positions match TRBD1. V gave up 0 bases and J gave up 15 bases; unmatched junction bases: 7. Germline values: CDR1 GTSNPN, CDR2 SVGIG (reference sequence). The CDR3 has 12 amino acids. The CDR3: CAWSVLGTGGFF. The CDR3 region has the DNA TGTGCCTGGAGTGTACTCGGGACAGGAGGGTTCTTC.

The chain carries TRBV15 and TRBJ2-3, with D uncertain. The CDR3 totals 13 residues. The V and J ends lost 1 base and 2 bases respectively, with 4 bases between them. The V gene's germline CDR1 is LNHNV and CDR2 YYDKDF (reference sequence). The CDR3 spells CATSRGPTDTQYF. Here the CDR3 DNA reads TGTGCCACCAGCAGAGGCCCCACAGATACGCAGTATTTT.

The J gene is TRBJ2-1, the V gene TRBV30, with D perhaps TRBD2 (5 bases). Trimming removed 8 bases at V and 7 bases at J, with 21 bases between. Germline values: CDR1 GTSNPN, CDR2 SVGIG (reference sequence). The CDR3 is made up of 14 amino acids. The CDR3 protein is CALEVTTSLNEQFF. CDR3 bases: TGTGCCCTGGAGGTGACTACCTCCCTTAATGAGCAGTTCTTC.

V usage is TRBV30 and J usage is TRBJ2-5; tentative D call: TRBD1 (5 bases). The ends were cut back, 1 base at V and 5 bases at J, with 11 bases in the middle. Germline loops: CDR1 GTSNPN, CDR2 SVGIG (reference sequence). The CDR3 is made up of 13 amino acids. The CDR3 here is CAWSARQRETQYF. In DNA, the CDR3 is TGTGCCTGGAGTGCCCGACAGAGGGAGACCCAGTACTTC. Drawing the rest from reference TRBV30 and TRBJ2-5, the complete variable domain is SQTIHQWPATLVQPVGSPLSLECTVEGTSNPNLYWYRQAAGRGLQLLFYSVGIGQISSEVPQNLSASRPQDRQFILSSKKLLLSDSGFYLCAWSARQRETQYFGPGTRLLVL.

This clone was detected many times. CDR3 protein: CSVAKTLVAKNIQYF. In DNA form, the CDR3 reads TGCAGCGTTGCAAAGACCCTGGTAGCCAAAAACATTCAGTACTTC. The rearrangement links TRBV29-1 to TRBJ2-4; D not resolved. The CDR3 runs 15 residues. Germline V gene lookup returns CDR1 SQVTM and CDR2 ANQGSEA. V gave up 4 bases and J gave up 0 bases, with 13 bases separating them.

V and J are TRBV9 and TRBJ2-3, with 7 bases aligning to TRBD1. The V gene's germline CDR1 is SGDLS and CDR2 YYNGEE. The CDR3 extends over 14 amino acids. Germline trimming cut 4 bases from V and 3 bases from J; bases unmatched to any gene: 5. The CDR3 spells CASSTRQGTDTQYF. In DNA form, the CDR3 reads TGTGCCAGCAGCACTAGACAGGGAACAGATACGCAGTATTTT.